The rows below give T cell receptor beta chains drawn from one sample of a study of blood T cells in healthy people across ages. Via MiXCR, TCRdb re-called the 5' RACE reads, giving one row per CDR3 protein. The table records some 370,000 distinct CDR3 sequences, approximately 52% of them present only once. The specimen was blood. The receptors here all came from a man aged 55 to 69 in good health. Each CDR3 is given with its conserved first and last residue. Each record gives: D gene, clone size, J gene, V gene, CDR3 protein, CDR3 DNA. D genes are given only for firm matches. Part of the rows lack a size; the others show once, few, many or a class for expanded clones.

D: .
size: .
J: TRBJ2-7
V: TRBV20-1
CDR3: CSARAGRGSYEQYF
DNA: TGCAGTGCTAGGGCGGGGCGGGGCTCCTACGAGCAGTACTTC

D: TRBD2
size: many
J: TRBJ2-7
V: TRBV7-2
CDR3: CASSLAGVTYEQYF
DNA: TGTGCCAGCAGCTTGGCGGGAGTAACCTACGAGCAGTACTTC

D: .
size: .
J: TRBJ2-3
V: TRBV7-2
CDR3: CASSTKVGDTQYF
DNA: TGTGCCAGCAGCACGAAAGTGGGAGATACGCAGTATTTT

D: .
size: few
J: TRBJ1-1
V: TRBV7-9
CDR3: CASSSFRGRGNTEAFF
DNA: TGTGCCAGCAGCTCATTCAGGGGCCGGGGGAACACTGAAGCTTTCTTT

D: .
size: many
J: TRBJ2-3
V: TRBV2
CDR3: CASTKEGGRGDTQYF
DNA: TGTGCCAGCACCAAGGAAGGGGGTCGGGGAGATACGCAGTATTTT

D: TRBD2
size: .
J: TRBJ2-7
V: TRBV7-2
CDR3: CASRLGLAGFYEQYF
DNA: TGTGCCAGCAGATTAGGACTAGCGGGATTCTACGAGCAGTACTTC

D: .
size: .
J: TRBJ2-3
V: TRBV27
CDR3: CASSLRAGVPDTQYF
DNA: TGTGCCAGCAGTTTAAGGGCAGGGGTCCCAGATACGCAGTATTTT

D: TRBD2
size: .
J: TRBJ2-5
V: TRBV12-3/TRBV12-4
CDR3: CASSRLAGGGAETQYF
DNA: TGTGCCAGCAGTCGACTAGCGGGAGGAGGGGCAGAGACCCAGTACTTC

D: .
size: .
J: TRBJ1-2
V: TRBV6-2/TRBV6-3
CDR3: CASSYVGQSYGYTF
DNA: TGTGCCAGCAGTTATGTAGGGCAGTCCTATGGCTACACCTTC

D: TRBD1
size: .
J: TRBJ2-7
V: TRBV6-6
CDR3: CASRGDRVYEQYF
DNA: TGTGCCAGCAGGGGGGACAGGGTATACGAGCAGTACTTC

D: TRBD1
size: .
J: TRBJ2-3
V: TRBV6-1
CDR3: CASQQGALTDTQYF
DNA: TGTGCCAGCCAGCAGGGGGCGCTCACAGATACGCAGTATTTT

D: TRBD1
size: .
J: TRBJ2-5
V: TRBV4-3
CDR3: CASSPGTGVQETQYF
DNA: TGCGCCAGCAGCCCCGGGACAGGGGTCCAAGAGACCCAGTACTTC

D: .
size: .
J: TRBJ1-1
V: TRBV15
CDR3: CATSPGYRDWEAFF
DNA: TGTGCCACCAGCCCCGGGTACCGGGACTGGGAAGCTTTCTTT

D: .
size: .
J: TRBJ2-5
V: TRBV7-2
CDR3: CASTLTGFGETQYF
DNA: TGTGCCAGCACTTTAACGGGTTTTGGGGAGACCCAGTACTTC

D: TRBD2
size: .
J: TRBJ2-7
V: TRBV20-1
CDR3: CSARWRTSRETYEQYF
DNA: TGCAGTGCTAGGTGGCGGACTAGCAGAGAAACCTACGAGCAGTACTTC

D: .
size: .
J: TRBJ1-2
V: TRBV29-1
CDR3: CSDAETGSDYTF
DNA: TGCAGCGACGCCGAGACAGGATCGGACTACACCTTC

D: .
size: .
J: TRBJ1-5
V: TRBV20-1
CDR3: CSARQFSNQPQHF
DNA: TGCAGTGCTCGACAGTTTAGCAATCAGCCCCAGCATTTT

D: .
size: .
J: TRBJ2-7
V: TRBV5-1
CDR3: CASSETAYEQYF
DNA: TGCGCCAGCAGCGAAACCGCCTACGAGCAGTACTTC

D: TRBD1
size: .
J: TRBJ1-2
V: TRBV14
CDR3: CASTPMVGQGDGYTF
DNA: TGTGCCAGCACCCCAATGGTAGGACAGGGGGACGGCTACACCTTC

D: TRBD1
size: .
J: TRBJ1-2
V: TRBV14
CDR3: CASSQGQGRGYTF
DNA: TGTGCCAGCAGCCAGGGACAGGGTCGTGGCTACACCTTC